The clone carrying this T cell receptor beta chain was seen more than once but under ten times. The CDR3 runs to 14 residues. The V segment lost 5 bases and the J segment 6 bases; nucleotides outside the gene matches: 7. Germline loops: CDR1 LNHNV, CDR2 YYDKDF (reference sequence). Profiling relied on immunoSEQ multiplex PCR, and the TCRdb table lists in-frame clones only, not all of them. This sample has more than 65,000 clones, with over 95% found just once. This entry belongs to a study of technical replicates of blood from a handful of donors. The sequenced sample consisted of T cells isolated from PBMCs. V is TRBV15 and J is TRBJ1-1, with 9 bases that match TRBD1. This receptor was identified in a human donor in good health. This chain's CDR3 is CATSRDRDSSEAFF. The CDR3 region has the DNA TGTGCCACCAGCCGGGACAGGGATTCGTCTGAAGCTTTCTTT.